Listed below are T cell receptor beta chains from one sample, sequenced in a study of shared clonotypes between healthy human individuals. Sequencing used immunoSEQ multiplex PCR; TCRdb keeps in-frame clones, though not all of them. The sample has approximately 620,000 clones, more than 95% seen once; the top ten hold 0.057%. The sample was naive CD4+ T cells sorted from blood. The receptors originated from a woman aged 30 to 39 in good health. CDR3s include the opening cysteine and the closing phenylalanine or tryptophan. D genes are given only for firm matches. Clone size, where shown, is once, few, many, or a class for clones that have expanded.

D gene: NA
V gene: TRBV15
clone size: once
J gene: TRBJ2-7
CDR3 protein: CATSRVRGSEQYF
CDR3 DNA: TGTGCCACCAGCAGAGTTCGGGGAAGCGAGCAGTACTTC

D gene: NA
V gene: TRBV5-6
clone size: NA
J gene: TRBJ1-6
CDR3 protein: CASSLGPENNSPLHF
CDR3 DNA: TGTGCCAGCAGCTTGGGGCCAGAGAATAATTCACCCCTCCACTTT

D gene: TRBD1
V gene: TRBV28
clone size: NA
J gene: TRBJ2-2
CDR3 protein: CASSPGPGQTNTGELFF
CDR3 DNA: TGTGCCAGCAGTCCAGGACCGGGACAGACGAACACCGGGGAGCTGTTTTTT

D gene: TRBD2
V gene: TRBV27
clone size: NA
J gene: TRBJ2-3
CDR3 protein: CASSSREGPDTQYF
CDR3 DNA: TGTGCCAGCAGTTCGCGGGAGGGCCCAGATACGCAGTATTTT

D gene: NA
V gene: TRBV7-6
clone size: NA
J gene: TRBJ1-2
CDR3 protein: CASSTGSRLDGYTF
CDR3 DNA: TGTGCCAGCAGCACTGGTTCCCGGCTCGATGGCTACACCTTC

D gene: TRBD1
V gene: TRBV7-9
clone size: NA
J gene: TRBJ2-7
CDR3 protein: CASATGTVDEQYF
CDR3 DNA: TGTGCCAGCGCTACCGGGACAGTGGACGAGCAGTACTTC

D gene: TRBD1
V gene: TRBV5-4
clone size: NA
J gene: TRBJ2-7
CDR3 protein: CASSGQGKASRGEQYF
CDR3 DNA: TGTGCCAGCAGCGGACAGGGGAAGGCCTCACGGGGGGAGCAGTACTTC

D gene: NA
V gene: TRBV7-3
clone size: NA
J gene: TRBJ2-3
CDR3 protein: CASSLRGSPDTQYF
CDR3 DNA: TGTGCCAGCAGCTTACGGGGGAGCCCAGATACGCAGTATTTT

D gene: NA
V gene: TRBV5-1
clone size: NA
J gene: TRBJ2-7
CDR3 protein: CASSFGRQSSYEQYF
CDR3 DNA: TGCGCCAGCAGCTTTGGTCGACAGAGCTCCTACGAGCAGTACTTC

D gene: TRBD2
V gene: TRBV28
clone size: NA
J gene: TRBJ2-5
CDR3 protein: CASSVSGRKTQYF
CDR3 DNA: TGTGCCAGCAGTGTAAGCGGGAGAAAGACCCAGTACTTC

D gene: NA
V gene: TRBV19
clone size: NA
J gene: TRBJ1-5
CDR3 protein: CASSIGVGGGAFRPQHF
CDR3 DNA: TGTGCCAGTAGTATAGGTGTTGGGGGGGGCGCGTTTCGGCCCCAGCATTTT

D gene: NA
V gene: TRBV6-4
clone size: NA
J gene: TRBJ2-2
CDR3 protein: CASSAGGGSTGELFF
CDR3 DNA: TGTGCCAGCAGTGCTGGAGGGGGAAGCACCGGGGAGCTGTTTTTT

D gene: TRBD2
V gene: TRBV18
clone size: NA
J gene: TRBJ2-7
CDR3 protein: CASSPGTSEYEQYF
CDR3 DNA: TGTGCCAGCTCACCCGGGACTAGCGAATACGAGCAGTACTTC

D gene: NA
V gene: TRBV27
clone size: NA
J gene: TRBJ2-7
CDR3 protein: CASSLPGKSEQYF
CDR3 DNA: TGTGCCAGCAGTTTGCCAGGCAAAAGCGAGCAGTACTTC

D gene: NA
V gene: TRBV28
clone size: NA
J gene: TRBJ2-6
CDR3 protein: CASSPFARTGANVLTF
CDR3 DNA: TGTGCCAGCAGTCCCTTTGCCAGAACTGGGGCCAACGTCCTGACTTTC

D gene: NA
V gene: TRBV28
clone size: NA
J gene: TRBJ1-1
CDR3 protein: CASKLLVNTEAFF
CDR3 DNA: TGTGCCAGCAAGTTGTTAGTGAACACTGAAGCTTTCTTT

D gene: TRBD2
V gene: TRBV5-1
clone size: NA
J gene: TRBJ2-1
CDR3 protein: CASSPSGSSYNEQFF
CDR3 DNA: TGCGCCAGCAGCCCTAGCGGGAGTTCCTACAATGAGCAGTTCTTC

D gene: NA
V gene: TRBV6-5
clone size: once
J gene: TRBJ2-3
CDR3 protein: CASSYTGQTDTQYF
CDR3 DNA: TGTGCCAGCAGTTACACAGGACAGACAGATACGCAGTATTTT

D gene: NA
V gene: TRBV6-5
clone size: NA
J gene: TRBJ1-4
CDR3 protein: CASSYSRSGGNEKLFF
CDR3 DNA: TGTGCCAGCAGTTACTCGAGGTCGGGGGGTAATGAAAAACTGTTTTTT

D gene: TRBD1
V gene: TRBV28
clone size: NA
J gene: TRBJ2-1
CDR3 protein: CASSLLPDRANEQFF
CDR3 DNA: TGTGCCAGCAGTTTACTTCCGGACAGGGCCAATGAGCAGTTCTTC

D gene: NA
V gene: TRBV6-5
clone size: NA
J gene: TRBJ1-5
CDR3 protein: CASSYGGDPGQPQHF
CDR3 DNA: TGTGCCAGCAGTTACGGCGGGGATCCGGGGCAGCCCCAGCATTTT

D gene: NA
V gene: TRBV6-6
clone size: NA
J gene: TRBJ2-1
CDR3 protein: CASQDLKGAYNEQFF
CDR3 DNA: TGTGCCAGCCAAGATTTGAAGGGCGCCTACAATGAGCAGTTCTTC

D gene: NA
V gene: TRBV2
clone size: NA
J gene: TRBJ1-4
CDR3 protein: CASTEKITNEKLFF
CDR3 DNA: TGTGCCAGCACTGAGAAGATTACTAATGAAAAACTGTTTTTT

D gene: NA
V gene: TRBV10-3
clone size: NA
J gene: TRBJ1-4
CDR3 protein: CATRGNEKLFF
CDR3 DNA: TGTGCCACCAGGGGTAATGAAAAACTGTTTTTT

D gene: NA
V gene: TRBV5-4
clone size: NA
J gene: TRBJ2-4
CDR3 protein: CASSSTVNTAKNIQYF
CDR3 DNA: TGTGCCAGCAGCTCTACAGTGAATACAGCCAAAAACATTCAGTACTTC

D gene: NA
V gene: TRBV11-2
clone size: NA
J gene: TRBJ2-3
CDR3 protein: CASSLGDVGGDTQYF
CDR3 DNA: TGTGCCAGCAGCTTAGGTGACGTAGGAGGAGATACGCAGTATTTT

D gene: NA
V gene: TRBV11-3
clone size: NA
J gene: TRBJ2-3
CDR3 protein: CASSLGGGTDTQYF
CDR3 DNA: TGTGCCAGCAGCTTAGGGGGGGGCACAGATACGCAGTATTTT

D gene: NA
V gene: TRBV9
clone size: NA
J gene: TRBJ1-2
CDR3 protein: CASSVRSLPGGYTF
CDR3 DNA: TGTGCCAGCAGCGTGAGATCCCTCCCGGGAGGCTACACCTTC

D gene: TRBD1
V gene: TRBV7-8
clone size: NA
J gene: TRBJ2-2
CDR3 protein: CASSRGQGVTTGELFF
CDR3 DNA: TGTGCCAGCAGCCGAGGACAGGGGGTCACCACCGGGGAGCTGTTTTTT

D gene: NA
V gene: TRBV11-2
clone size: NA
J gene: TRBJ2-7
CDR3 protein: CASSGWGGYEQYF
CDR3 DNA: TGTGCCAGCAGCGGTTGGGGCGGCTACGAGCAGTACTTC

D gene: TRBD2
V gene: TRBV30
clone size: NA
J gene: TRBJ2-1
CDR3 protein: CAWSVRSGRVNEQFF
CDR3 DNA: TGTGCCTGGAGTGTACGTAGCGGGAGGGTGAATGAGCAGTTCTTC

D gene: TRBD1
V gene: TRBV4-1
clone size: NA
J gene: TRBJ1-3
CDR3 protein: CASSPTGGATSGNTIYF
CDR3 DNA: TGCGCCAGCAGCCCCACAGGGGGAGCCACCTCTGGAAACACCATATATTTT

D gene: TRBD2
V gene: TRBV19
clone size: NA
J gene: TRBJ2-1
CDR3 protein: CASSRGTSLLSSYNEQFF
CDR3 DNA: TGTGCCAGTAGTAGAGGGACTAGCCTACTAAGCTCCTACAATGAGCAGTTCTTC

D gene: NA
V gene: TRBV27
clone size: NA
J gene: TRBJ1-1
CDR3 protein: CASSLSILNTEAFF
CDR3 DNA: TGTGCCAGCAGTTTATCGATACTGAACACTGAAGCTTTCTTT

D gene: NA
V gene: TRBV2
clone size: NA
J gene: TRBJ2-1
CDR3 protein: CASMLQRNNEQFF
CDR3 DNA: TGTGCCAGCATGCTGCAGCGGAACAATGAGCAGTTCTTC

D gene: TRBD1
V gene: TRBV27
clone size: NA
J gene: TRBJ1-5
CDR3 protein: CASSLEQGTPQHF
CDR3 DNA: TGTGCCAGCAGTTTAGAACAGGGGACGCCCCAGCATTTT

D gene: NA
V gene: TRBV10-2
clone size: NA
J gene: TRBJ2-1
CDR3 protein: CASKERLLRSYNEQFF
CDR3 DNA: TGCGCCAGCAAAGAAAGACTGCTACGCTCCTACAATGAGCAGTTCTTC

D gene: TRBD2
V gene: TRBV7-9
clone size: NA
J gene: TRBJ2-3
CDR3 protein: CASSSRELVTDTQYF
CDR3 DNA: TGTGCCAGCAGCTCGCGGGAGTTAGTTACAGATACGCAGTATTTT

D gene: NA
V gene: TRBV5-1
clone size: NA
J gene: TRBJ2-3
CDR3 protein: CASSLRVGRHTDTQYF
CDR3 DNA: TGCGCCAGCAGCTTACGGGTTGGTCGACACACAGATACGCAGTATTTT

D gene: TRBD1
V gene: TRBV6-1
clone size: NA
J gene: TRBJ1-5
CDR3 protein: CASSETGTGTPQHF
CDR3 DNA: TGTGCCAGCAGTGAAACCGGGACAGGGACTCCCCAGCATTTT

D gene: NA
V gene: TRBV11-1
clone size: NA
J gene: TRBJ2-3
CDR3 protein: CASSLIPGGTDTQYF
CDR3 DNA: TGTGCCAGCAGCTTAATACCTGGGGGCACAGATACGCAGTATTTT

D gene: TRBD1
V gene: TRBV28
clone size: NA
J gene: TRBJ1-2
CDR3 protein: CASSSPLQGPSYGYTF
CDR3 DNA: TGTGCCAGCAGCTCACCTCTACAGGGGCCGAGTTATGGCTACACCTTC

D gene: TRBD1
V gene: TRBV19
clone size: NA
J gene: TRBJ2-1
CDR3 protein: CASSAFPGQVHNEQFF
CDR3 DNA: TGTGCCAGTAGCGCATTCCCGGGACAGGTTCACAATGAGCAGTTCTTC

D gene: TRBD1
V gene: TRBV18
clone size: NA
J gene: TRBJ2-1
CDR3 protein: CASSRSGQDNEQFF
CDR3 DNA: TGTGCCAGCTCACGATCGGGACAGGACAATGAGCAGTTCTTC

D gene: TRBD1
V gene: TRBV28
clone size: NA
J gene: TRBJ2-7
CDR3 protein: CASRPLGTVEQYF
CDR3 DNA: TGTGCCAGCAGACCTTTAGGGACAGTCGAGCAGTACTTC

D gene: NA
V gene: TRBV11-3
clone size: NA
J gene: TRBJ2-7
CDR3 protein: CASSFSGTPYEQYF
CDR3 DNA: TGTGCCAGCAGCTTCTCCGGGACACCTTACGAGCAGTACTTC

D gene: NA
V gene: TRBV11-2
clone size: once
J gene: TRBJ1-3
CDR3 protein: CASSLAVVAGNTIYF
CDR3 DNA: TGTGCCAGCAGCTTAGCCGTGGTGGCGGGAAACACCATATATTTT

D gene: NA
V gene: TRBV19
clone size: NA
J gene: TRBJ1-5
CDR3 protein: CASSIDGVTGYQPQHF
CDR3 DNA: TGTGCCAGTAGTATAGATGGAGTGACAGGCTATCAGCCCCAGCATTTT

D gene: TRBD2
V gene: TRBV7-3
clone size: NA
J gene: TRBJ2-3
CDR3 protein: CASSFRGLATDTQYF
CDR3 DNA: TGTGCCAGCAGCTTTAGGGGACTAGCAACGGATACGCAGTATTTT

D gene: TRBD2
V gene: TRBV28
clone size: NA
J gene: TRBJ2-3
CDR3 protein: CASSLIVGLAGGDTQYF
CDR3 DNA: TGTGCCAGCAGTTTAATAGTTGGGCTAGCGGGAGGAGATACGCAGTATTTT

D gene: NA
V gene: TRBV18
clone size: NA
J gene: TRBJ2-5
CDR3 protein: CASSSEETQYF
CDR3 DNA: TGTGCCAGCTCATCGGAAGAGACCCAGTACTTC

D gene: TRBD1
V gene: TRBV5-6
clone size: NA
J gene: TRBJ1-4
CDR3 protein: CASSGGTGVDKLFF
CDR3 DNA: TGTGCCAGCAGCGGCGGGACAGGGGTTGATAAACTGTTTTTT

D gene: NA
V gene: TRBV6-1
clone size: NA
J gene: TRBJ2-1
CDR3 protein: CASSVDLGKFF
CDR3 DNA: TGTGCCAGCAGTGTGGACCTCGGGAAGTTCTTC

D gene: NA
V gene: TRBV28
clone size: NA
J gene: TRBJ1-2
CDR3 protein: CASMAPDRLYVGYTF
CDR3 DNA: TGTGCCAGCATGGCCCCAGACAGGCTCTATGTGGGCTACACCTTC

D gene: NA
V gene: TRBV14
clone size: NA
J gene: TRBJ2-7
CDR3 protein: CASSQHRDHEQYF
CDR3 DNA: TGTGCCAGCAGCCAACACAGGGACCACGAGCAGTACTTC

D gene: TRBD2
V gene: TRBV4-1
clone size: NA
J gene: TRBJ2-7
CDR3 protein: CASSQLINSGFTSYEQYF
CDR3 DNA: TGCGCCAGCAGCCAACTAATCAATAGCGGGTTCACCTCCTACGAGCAGTACTTC

D gene: NA
V gene: TRBV6-5
clone size: NA
J gene: TRBJ1-5
CDR3 protein: CASNQQPQHF
CDR3 DNA: TGTGCCAGCAACCAACAGCCCCAGCATTTT

D gene: TRBD1
V gene: TRBV11-3
clone size: NA
J gene: TRBJ2-2
CDR3 protein: CASSATGGVTGELFF
CDR3 DNA: TGTGCCAGCAGCGCGACAGGGGGCGTCACCGGGGAGCTGTTTTTT

D gene: NA
V gene: TRBV7-2
clone size: NA
J gene: TRBJ2-7
CDR3 protein: CASSLAGTFYEQYF
CDR3 DNA: TGTGCCAGCAGCTTAGCAGGGACATTTTACGAGCAGTACTTC

D gene: TRBD1
V gene: TRBV2
clone size: NA
J gene: TRBJ1-2
CDR3 protein: CASSHGWDRETYGYTF
CDR3 DNA: TGTGCCAGCAGTCATGGCTGGGACAGGGAAACCTATGGCTACACCTTC